Given below is one T cell receptor (beta chain) in context. There is no known antigen for this receptor. Base qualities were left out, and no much larger clone turns up one base away. The cohort consisted of some 670 healthy bone marrow donors. At the time of sampling, every cohort member was nominally healthy, though immune exposures that went unrecorded were likely present. The donor tested CMV seropositive and was one of the 289 seropositive cohort members. Every donor gave a peripheral blood sample, and the peripheral blood mononuclear cells from that sample were used for TCR beta sequencing. The Qiagen DNeasy Blood Extraction Kit was used to extract genomic DNA from the blood cell samples. These data are taken from a study of cytomegalovirus exposure and HLA in healthy donors (TCRdb year 2017). Concerning the study at large: According to an earlier analysis of several hundred of the donors, about 179 million T cells yielded 100 million or so unique TCR beta sequences and around 280 Gb of sequence data. Approximately 300 gigabases of sequencing data and around 80 million unique TCR sequences made up an early release that covered approximately 700 HLA-typed donors. The genetic ancestry cluster associated with self-reported Caucasian donors included 81% of the roughly 360 genotyped donors. The study aimed to test whether cataloging public T cell receptors could reveal signatures of past pathogen exposure. The study profiled the T cell repertoires of 500 to 800 subjects by immunosequencing and related them to cytomegalovirus serostatus. Along with the approximately 700-subject first cohort, a separate validation cohort of some 130 different subjects was used. The study combined high-throughput TCR immunosequencing, statistical association of individual TCRs with disease status, and machine learning to predict cytomegalovirus infection status. A later analysis re-analyzed previously published TCR beta repertoires from about 730 donors and added high-resolution HLA genotyping to study TCR occurrence patterns. The later analysis used no new phenotypic data to find candidate immune exposures, relying instead on TCR beta sequences and their occurrence across donors. In an earlier analysis of about 590 of the donors, high-throughput TCR beta sequencing was used to judge whether each TCR beta V gene segment behaved as functional or pseudogenic. Donor age, sex, ethnicity and CMV serostatus were compiled together with the repertoire data. A later genetic analysis took genome-wide SNP genotypes for about 55% of the 666 donors and used that subset as a discovery cohort. All discovery cohort repertoires had been generated on a single sequencing platform. HLA typing included class I and class II loci at four-digit resolution. The number of donors typed differed by locus, with roughly 629-640 for A, B, C, DRB1 and DQB1, more than 500 for DQA1, about 610 for DPA1, and approximately 470 for DPB1. Because of strong linkage in the cohort, 4 to 6 DR-DQ haplotypes were treated as single units for association and clustering. On average, around 240,000 unique TCR beta nucleotide sequences were sequenced per donor among several hundred genotyped donors of the cohort, with 15% to 20% of those sequences being non-productive.

The paper's findings and limits, for the study overall: A later analysis reported that several top co-occurrence clusters appeared linked to parvovirus B19, influenza, CMV and Epstein-Barr virus. Because counts were too low, seventeen rarely observed V segments, including chromosome 9 orphons, were excluded from the earlier analysis of 587 of the donors. Presence/absence analyses assumed roughly uniform sequencing depth across donors, an assumption that may not hold. In a later genetic analysis, fewer N-insertions in productive TCRs were reported among donors in an Asian-associated ancestry cluster than the 666-donor mean. Correlated functional status among segregating V segments might reflect linkage disequilibrium, but an unknown experimental factor could not be ruled out. In a later analysis, 15,000 to 20,000 TCR beta sequences were associated with specific HLA alleles at a false discovery rate of 0.05. A later analysis found that HLA-associated TCR beta chains were more clonally expanded and had lower generation probabilities than equally common non-associated chains. The cohort was sequenced for TCR beta chains only, and without alpha or paired-chain data the features that could be detected were limited. The 87-base-pair reads could not distinguish some IMGT-functional V segments, including TRBV6-2 and TRBV6-3, so those segments were excluded. In a later analysis, most CMV-associated TCR beta chains were found to appear HLA-restricted, with HLA associations seemingly driven largely by CMV exposure. The authors suggested that the approach could potentially be generalized to other disease states and immunological phenotypes. Broadly in line with IMGT annotations, most TCR beta V segments showed up in productive rearrangements about 87% or about 30% of the time in an earlier analysis of several hundred of the donors. Across donors, most TCR sequences were observed very rarely, whereas some public TCRs were present in many individuals. A group of highly shared sequence variants was considered likely to be a technical artifact of the sequencing pipeline. Because some donors lacked HLA typing at each locus, the association tests relied only on the typed subset. A later analysis found that TCR association rates varied across HLA loci, with DRB1 alleles showing the most associated TCRs and HLA-C alleles the fewest. For the cohort, immune exposure information was limited to CMV serostatus. When HLA alleles, especially DR and DQ, strongly co-occurred, attributing TCR associations to individual alleles was difficult. In vitro tests confirmed that a few of the cytomegalovirus-associated TCR beta chains recognize cytomegalovirus antigens. The study gave a list of 150 to 200 TCR beta chains associated with cytomegalovirus. A later genetic analysis associated a missense DCLRE1C variant with V-gene and J-gene trimming of TCR beta chains, and an independent cohort replicated the association. A further reported finding was that TCR beta sequences accurately predicted the HLA-A and HLA-B alleles for most subjects in the first cohort. Cytomegalovirus status was reported to be diagnosed by the classifier with high specificity and sensitivity in both the original and validation cohorts.

V loses 0 bases, J loses 1 base, and the germline ends lie 11 bases apart. The germline V gene encodes CDR1 SGHNT and CDR2 YYREEE (reference sequence). The CDR3 spans 17 residues, from the cysteine through the phenylalanine. Only the CDR3 DNA is retained, 51 bases long and in frame from the first base. Library preparation employed the immunoSEQ multiplex PCR assay. For the multiplex PCR, a mixture combining 60 forward primers for TCR Vbeta segments and 13 reverse primers for TCR Jbeta segments was used. Amplification of the CDR3 region of rearranged TCR beta genes was performed with a multiplex PCR assay on genomic DNA. The Illumina HiSeq System was used to sequence the amplified TCR beta libraries as 87-base-pair reads. Per the original workflow: Across the 640 or so repertoires, a later analysis counted tens of millions of unique TCR beta chains, around 11 million of which were shared by at least two donors. Raw reads were error-corrected and collapsed into unique sequences with a nearest-neighbor algorithm that merged closely related sequences to remove PCR and sequencing errors. V, D and J gene segments were assigned by aligning CDR3 sequences to IMGT reference sequences. For a sequence to be retained, a match of at least six nucleotides was required to both a V gene segment and a J gene segment. A rearrangement was called productive if the CDR3 had no stop codons and remained in frame with V and J, and every other rearrangement was called non-productive. Following IMGT convention, CDR3 was defined as the stretch from the second conserved V-encoded cysteine to the conserved J-encoded phenylalanine. Sequences without an unambiguous match to a single V gene segment were excluded from the earlier analysis of approximately 560 of the donors. An earlier analysis of a few hundred of the donors called V segments functional above 56.7% productive rearrangements and segregating when the between-donor standard deviation exceeded 5%. A statistical classification framework was built to diagnose cytomegalovirus status from the catalog of TCR beta chain sequences. A later analysis assigned V and J genes by comparing TCR nucleotide sequences with IMGT/GENE-DB human TR gene sequences. A later analysis assigned CDR3 sequences and most-parsimonious VDJ recombination scenarios with the TCRdist pipeline. In a later analysis, each TCR beta chain was defined by its CDR3 amino acid sequence together with its V-gene family, and reads lacking a unique V-gene family were excluded. As a way to deal with suspected cross-contamination and a sequencing artifact, a later analysis dropped nearly 600 nucleotide sequences that were highly shared and had low generation probability. For each public chain, a later analysis derived a clonal expansion index from normalized ranks of inferred template counts within each repertoire. In a later analysis, generation probabilities were computed with a VDJ recombination model fitted to out-of-frame rearrangements, and the resulting probabilities were checked against IGoR. Hypergeometric tests were used in a later analysis to score TCR-TCR, TCR-HLA and TCR-CMV co-occurrence, with a repertoire-size bias correction applied to the TCR pairs. A later analysis estimated false discovery rates by permuting HLA or CMV assignments 20 times. A later analysis grouped co-occurring TCRs with DBSCAN, adding TCRdist sequence similarity when clustering within HLA-allele-positive subsets. Repertoires with fewer than 30,000 or more than 120,000 public chains, plus five repertoires with anomalous nucleotide sharing, were excluded from co-occurrence clustering. This is the immuneACCESS table as TCRdb keeps it, with only in-frame sequences that have V and J called. A part of the clones is gone; compared with another copy, unresolved V genes explain less than half, and the rest is unexplained. That table supplies the V and J calls and clone size; D and trimming were determined from the DNA. Here the sample has around 170,000 clones; around 84% occur a single time. The ten largest clones add up to around 2.5% of the sample.

The sequence joins TRBV5-4 to TRBJ1-6; no confident D gene assignment can be made. The receptor's source is a woman aged 45-60 years in good health and CMV-seropositive. The sample taken for sequencing was PBMCs. Read as DNA, the sequence is TGTGCCAGCAGCTTGGGGCCCCGCGGGTCCTATAATTCACCCCTCCACTTT. It encodes CASSLGPRGSYNSPLHF.